This T cell receptor (beta chain) was identified during a study of blood T cell repertoires in COVID-19. As processed by the authors: Scientists estimated how many nucleated cells there were by amplifying reference gene primers. Some clones are missing from TCRdb's copy, which holds only in-frame ones; the method was immunoSEQ multiplex PCR. That table supplies the V and J calls and clone size; D and trimming were determined from the DNA. Among roughly 20,000 clones listed, more than 75% were seen once. The CDR3 has 16 amino acids. CDR1 is MDHEN and CDR2 is SYDVKM in the germline V gene. Trimming took 2 bases from V and 1 from J; bases not matched to a gene: 3.

The chain recombines TRBV28 with TRBJ1-1; 11 positions agree with TRBD1. This receptor was obtained from a human donor with active COVID-19. The donor label of this sample is uncertain. The sample taken for sequencing was peripheral blood. CDR3 sequence (DNA): TGTGCCAGCAGTTTACCCGGGACAGGGGGGAACACTGAAGCTTTCTTT. Translated, it gives CASSLPGTGGNTEAFF.